Sequencing of this TCR beta chain was carried out in a study of tumor-infiltrating lymphocytes in primary liver carcinoma. Turning to the study itself: Samples returned roughly 3.5 to 7.13 million productive TCRbeta reads each. Read depth did not differ significantly between tissue types.

Starting material of 450 to 550 ng total RNA yielded TCR beta cDNA via a constant-region primer. Three nested multiplex PCR rounds, a slightly modified ARM-PCR, produced the libraries for TCR beta. A C-beta reverse primer and TRBV1-TRBV30 forward primers served in each of the first two PCR rounds, at ten to eleven cycles apiece. TCRdb redid the calling of the multiplex PCR reads with MiXCR, one entry per CDR3 protein. The sample contains 250,000 to 350,000 distinct CDR3 sequences, 50% to 60% of which appear only once. The CDR3 covers 14 residues. Between the trimmed V and J ends, which lost 5 bases and 2 bases, there was a span of 9 bases. Germline V gene lookup returns CDR1 MNHNY and CDR2 SVGAGI (reference sequence). At least ten counts were recorded for this clonotype. Its target is not known. Study-wide points: The difference in top-250-clone fraction between tumors and blood was significant, favoring tumors (p = 0.039).

Blood RNA came from unsorted whole blood; germline DNA was also extracted. Researchers reported drawing around 3.6 milliliters of peripheral blood before surgery. Sample: peripheral blood. The V gene is TRBV6-6, the J gene TRBJ2-2, with a weak D call TRBD2 (6 bases). The receptor was derived from a woman aged 25 to 39 with primary liver carcinoma and hepatitis B virus infection. The CDR3 protein is CASSPGLNTGELFF. In DNA, the CDR3 is TGTGCCAGCAGTCCGGGACTTAACACCGGGGAGCTGTTTTTT.